This T cell receptor beta chain originates from a study of molecular identifiers for immune sequencing clone quantification. Broader study findings: Jurkat TCR RNA that was spiked in from one cell was reportedly detectable among one million naive cells.

Trimming pared 0 bases from V and 7 bases from J, leaving 10 bases between. Germline CDR1 and CDR2: DFQATT and SNEGSKA (reference sequence). The CDR3 loop spans 13 amino acids. This clonotype occurred many times. Antigen: not known. RNA fractions of 10%, 30% or 50% and about 17,000 to 1,000,000 sorted cells were the source of naive CD8 libraries. In preparing bulk TCR libraries, previously described methods and listed TCR primers were used. MiXCR was run by TCRdb on the PCR reads, yielding one entry per CDR3 protein. The sample carries hundreds of thousands of distinct CDR3 sequences, about 20% recorded once.

Specimen: naive CD8+ T cells from blood, with Jurkat cell RNA spiked in. Subset denoted: FACS-sorted CD8+CD4-CCR7+CD45RA+ naive T cells. The chain links TRBV20-1 to TRBJ1-5, with D hard to call. The clonotype comes from a human donor in good health. Some libraries in this study had Jurkat cell RNA spiked in. In DNA form, the CDR3 reads TGCAGTGCTAGAGAAGTATGGGGACAGCCCCAGCATTTT. It translates to CSAREVWGQPQHF.